Each of the 6 T cell receptor beta chains below was sequenced from the same sample in a study of blood T cell repertoires in COVID-19. Produced via immunoSEQ multiplex PCR; TCRdb's table is partial and in-frame only. The sample has some 220,000 clones, 65% to 90% seen once. Material: peripheral blood. Receptors were obtained from a woman aged 70 to 79 with COVID-19, enrolled during active disease.

The chain carries TRBV12-5 and TRBJ1-5; no reliable D call. With 2 bases removed from V and 2 bases from J, the gap between germline ends came to 7 bases. The CDR3 is 14 residues long. The germline CDR1 and CDR2 sequences are LGHNT and FRNRAP. CDR3 nucleotides: TGTGCTAGTGGTTTGAACAGCCGCAATCAGCCCCAGCATTTT. Translated, it gives CASGLNSRNQPQHF.

The rearrangement uses TRBV6-5 and TRBJ2-5; TRBD1 matches 7 bases. The germline gives CDR1 MNHEY, CDR2 SVGAGI. After removal of 6 bases from V and 4 bases from J, the junction contained 5 bases not matched to a gene. The CDR3 extends over 13 amino acids. CDR3 loop: CASRAQGSETQYF. The DNA for the CDR3 is TGTGCCAGCAGAGCACAGGGGTCAGAGACCCAGTACTTC.

The chain couples TRBV7-2 to TRBJ2-1; the match to TRBD2 covers 10 bases. Germline loops: CDR1 SGHTA, CDR2 FQGNSA. Trimming cost V 4 bases and J 9 bases; bases outside gene matches: 6. CDR3 length: 14 residues. CDR3 nucleotide sequence: TGTGCCAGCAGCTCGCAGCGGGGGGGCCGTGAGCAGTTCTTC. This sequence encodes CASSSQRGGREQFF.

V and J are TRBV7-2 and TRBJ1-1, with D possibly being TRBD1 (6 bases). In germline, CDR1 is SGHTA, CDR2 FQGNSA. Trimming took off 4 bases at V and 3 bases at J, with 9 bases between the two ends. This CDR3 contains 13 residues. DNA for the CDR3: TGTGCCAGCAGCTCCCGGACAGACACTGAAGCTTTCTTT. Encoded protein: CASSSRTDTEAFF.

V and J are TRBV4-3 and TRBJ1-1, with D possibly matching TRBD1 (5 bases). The CDR3 length is 13 residues. Trimming pared 0 bases from V and 4 bases from J, leaving 6 bases between. Germline values: CDR1 LGHNA, CDR2 YSLEER. The CDR3 sequence: CASSQEGLTEAFF. For the CDR3, the DNA is TGCGCCAGCAGCCAAGAGGGGCTCACTGAAGCTTTCTTT.

This clone was found once. The chain has TRBV9 and TRBJ2-7; 7 bases map to TRBD1. From germline, CDR1 is SGDLS and CDR2 YYNGEE. This CDR3 spans 15 amino acids. The ends lost 0 bases at V and 2 bases at J; junction bases unmatched: 5. The chain's CDR3 is CASSVEVGGAYEQYF. The CDR3 nucleotides are TGTGCCAGCAGCGTAGAAGTAGGGGGCGCCTACGAGCAGTACTTC.